Sequencing of this T cell receptor beta chain was carried out in a study of blood T cell repertoires in COVID-19. Study-level background: COVID-19 samples collected from the United States, Italy and Spain covered acute and convalescent phases. The cDNA or gDNA used as material had been derived from T cells, B-cell-depleted T cells, or PBMCs.

How the authors handled the data: Amplification of reference gene primers was used by the study to estimate nucleated cell counts. Only in-frame clones appear in the TCRdb table, and some are missing; sequencing was by immunoSEQ multiplex PCR. V and J calls and clone size follow that table, whereas D and trimming were derived from the DNA. The repertoire holds under 250,000 clones, about 85% seen once, with 2.9% in the top ten. V shed 2 bases and J shed 0 bases, with 20 bases lying between them. Germline V gene data show CDR1 as MNHEY and CDR2 as SVGEGT. The CDR3 extends over 18 amino acids. This chain uses TRBV6-2 or TRBV6-3 with TRBJ2-7, with D uncertain. The receptor was derived from a man aged 45-65 years who had recovered from COVID-19. What was sequenced was peripheral blood. The CDR3 region has the DNA TGTGCCAGCAGTTACCTCTCTGGCGGAACCGACTCCTCCTACGAGCAGTACTTC. Encoded protein: CASSYLSGGTDSSYEQYF.